This is a list of T cell receptor beta chains from one sample in a study of CXCR3-negative and CXCR3-positive naive CD8 T cells. TCRdb reanalyzed the 5' RACE reads and collapses them to one entry per CDR3 protein, without DNA. The sample totals 7,000 to 9,000 distinct CDR3 sequences. The sequenced sample was naive CXCR3- CD8+ T cells from blood. Receptors were obtained from a human donor in good health. Some clones in this sample may be carry-over from other donors' samples. The CDR3 runs from the conserved cysteine through the conserved F or W. Fields, in order: J gene, V gene, clone size, CDR3 protein. For some rows the clone size is stated as once, few or many, or as a class when expanded; others skip it.

TRBJ1-5 | TRBV5-1 | medium-sized | CASSPWDYSNQPQHF
TRBJ1-3 | TRBV29-1 | . | CSVEYIGNTIYF
TRBJ2-7 | TRBV28 | . | CAGGTSTYEQYF
TRBJ1-1 | TRBV29-1 | . | CSALTGLNTEAFF
TRBJ1-1 | TRBV15 | medium-sized | CATSSRKDTEAFF
TRBJ2-1 | TRBV29-1 | . | CSVDLTESNEQFF
TRBJ1-1 | TRBV28 | . | CASSFLAGGGTEAFF
TRBJ2-1 | TRBV29-1 | . | CSVAIASYNEQFF
TRBJ1-1 | TRBV6-5 | . | CASSGTGETEAFF
TRBJ2-5 | TRBV12-3/TRBV12-4 | . | CASSLAGVMETQYF
TRBJ1-1 | TRBV4-1 | . | CASSQDTVGAFF
TRBJ2-1 | TRBV29-1 | . | CSVDVLGSGEQFF
TRBJ2-1 | TRBV12-3/TRBV12-4 | . | CASSLSGTSNEQFF
TRBJ2-1 | TRBV2 | . | CASSERLAYEQFF
TRBJ2-7 | TRBV3-1 | . | CASSQDGLGVDEQYF
TRBJ1-2 | TRBV6-2/TRBV6-3 | . | CASSLGEYYGYTF
TRBJ2-7 | TRBV29-1 | . | CSVEASTPYEQYF
TRBJ2-5 | TRBV20-1 | medium-sized | CSTTVLGVRETQYF
TRBJ2-1 | TRBV20-1 | medium-sized | CSAWVPIAGKNEQFF
TRBJ1-1 | TRBV2 | . | CASGPGAFNTEAFF
TRBJ2-5 | TRBV12-3/TRBV12-4 | medium-sized | CASHAGGETQYF
TRBJ1-3 | TRBV29-1 | medium-sized | CSVTDGTSGNTIYF
TRBJ2-7 | TRBV7-6 | . | CASSLDPPPYEQYF
TRBJ2-1 | TRBV29-1 | . | CSVAGGQGSYNEQFF
TRBJ1-2 | TRBV2 | . | CASRPRGFVGYTF
TRBJ2-3 | TRBV11-2 | medium-sized | CASSRLVTGADTQYF
TRBJ2-2 | TRBV2 | . | CASSAGLAGGPLTGELFF
TRBJ2-4 | TRBV28 | medium-sized | CASSRVELAKNIQYF
TRBJ2-7 | TRBV12-3/TRBV12-4 | . | CASSFQDEQYF
TRBJ2-4 | TRBV20-1 | medium-sized | CSASEGAWGNIQYF
TRBJ2-3 | TRBV27 | medium-sized | CASSYRDFGTDTQYF
TRBJ2-7 | TRBV19 | . | CASSIGTSGAYEQYF
TRBJ1-3 | TRBV15 | . | CATSPVGTGNTIYF
TRBJ2-1 | TRBV15 | . | CATSREFGQARSYNEQFF
TRBJ2-1 | TRBV27 | medium-sized | CAVADLYNEQFF
TRBJ1-5 | TRBV6-2/TRBV6-3 | medium-sized | CASNLQGGAQPQHF
TRBJ1-1 | TRBV7-8 | medium-sized | CASSSLRDTEAFF
TRBJ2-1 | TRBV4-1 | medium-sized | CASSLLTSGNNEQFF
TRBJ1-1 | TRBV9 | . | CASSVEGTGGPNTEAFF
TRBJ2-1 | TRBV29-1 | . | CSVDDPGQGPYNEQFF